What follows are 13 T cell receptor beta chains derived from one specimen sequenced in a study of vaccination and CD4 T cells after COVID-19. The antigens for these receptors are not known. Cultured CD4+ T cells had their DNA profiled by the Oncomine TCR Beta short-read assay. TCRdb re-called the PCR reads through MiXCR, storing one row per CDR3 protein. Of over 10,000 distinct CDR3 sequences detected, roughly 76% appear once; the ten largest clones hold less than 25%. Stated treatment: roughly 10-day PBMC culture with coronavirus spike peptide pools or control peptides (ViraFEST assay). Sequenced sample: CD4+ T cells from blood, cultured in vitro. The receptors derive from a human donor who had recovered from COVID-19.

The V and J genes are TRBV7-3 and TRBJ2-3; D is uncertain. From germline, CDR1 is SGHTA and CDR2 FQGTGA. CDR3 size: 14 residues. V lost 3 bases to trimming and J lost 0 bases, with 7 bases between them. CDR3 amino acids: CASSFRTSTDTQYF. DNA for the CDR3: TGTGCCAGCAGCTTCCGGACCAGCACAGATACGCAGTATTTT. The complete variable domain, with remaining parts taken from reference TRBV7-3 and TRBJ2-3, reads GAGVSQTPSNKVTEKGKYVELRCDPISGHTALYWYRQSLGQGPEFLIYFQGTGAADDSGLPNDRFFAVRPEGSVSTLKIQRTERGDSAVYLCASSFRTSTDTQYFGPGTRLTVL.

This clonotype was seen a few times. The rearrangement uses TRBV6-2 or TRBV6-3 and TRBJ1-2; 8 bases fit TRBD1. Germline CDR1 and CDR2: MNHEY and SVGEGT. This CDR3 region has 14 residues. The junction had 8 bases not matched to a gene; V was cut back by 4 bases and J by 7 bases. CDR3 loop: CASSFPTTGAGYTF. The CDR3 bases are TGTGCCAGCAGTTTCCCCACGACAGGGGCTGGCTACACCTTC.

The chain has TRBV20-1 and TRBJ2-3; D is undetermined. The CDR3 is made up of 10 amino acids. V dropped 2 bases and J dropped 3 bases, with 0 bases sitting between them. CDR1 and CDR2 (germline): DFQATT, SNEGSKA (reference sequence). CDR3: CSARTDTQYF. CDR3 bases: TGCAGTGCTAGAACAGATACGCAGTATTTT.

This clonotype showed up just once. The chain uses TRBV20-1 and TRBJ2-1; 8 positions agree with TRBD2. The CDR3 consists of 14 residues. Trimming took 5 bases from V and 4 from J; bases not matched to a gene: 7. CDR1 and CDR2 from the germline V gene are DFQATT and SNEGSKA (reference sequence). CDR3: CSASSGSVYNEQFF. The CDR3, as DNA: TGCAGTGCTTCCAGCGGGAGTGTTTACAATGAGCAGTTCTTC.

This CDR3 is CASSPRTRFGEQYF. The CDR3 bases are TGTGCCAGCAGCCCCCGAACCCGTTTCGGGGAGCAGTACTTC. This sequence joins TRBV9 and TRBJ2-7; D is undetermined. CDR3 size: 14 residues. V lost 4 bases, J lost 7 bases, and 18 bases lay in between. CDR1 is SGDLS and CDR2 is YYNGEE in the germline V gene.

This clonotype was seen only once. V and J are TRBV20-1 and TRBJ2-5; 8 positions agree with TRBD1. CDR1 DFQATT and CDR2 SNEGSKA come from the germline V gene (reference sequence). The CDR3 consists of 16 residues. V shed 6 bases, J shed 2 bases, and the junction held 14 bases outside the gene matches. The chain's CDR3 is CSAEWYPRGLQETQYF. In DNA, the CDR3 is TGCAGTGCCGAGTGGTATCCCAGGGGGCTACAAGAGACCCAGTACTTC.

The rearrangement links TRBV30 to TRBJ1-5; possible D gene TRBD1, 6 bases. Germline CDR1 is GTSNPN and CDR2 is SVGIG (reference sequence). Trimming cost V 0 bases and J 1 base, with 13 bases left between them. CDR3 length: 16 amino acids. CDR3 amino acids: CAWSVGGALSNQPQHF. The CDR3 DNA is TGTGCCTGGAGTGTAGGGGGGGCGCTGAGCAATCAGCCCCAGCATTTT.

The chain is built from TRBV20-1 and TRBJ1-6, with D perhaps matching TRBD1 (5 bases). Germline V CDR1 and CDR2: DFQATT, SNEGSKA (reference sequence). This CDR3 is built from 15 residues. V was shortened by 1 base and J by 8 bases, with 15 bases between the two germline ends. CDR3 in DNA: TGCAGTGCTAGAGGGGGACGCCTGTTGGATTCACCCCTCCACTTT. Encoded protein: CSARGGRLLDSPLHF.

This chain joins TRBV27 and TRBJ1-5; 7 bases align to TRBD1. CDR3 length: 14 residues. J was trimmed by 7 bases and V by 3 bases; bases with no gene match: 6. Germline V gives CDR1 MNHEY, CDR2 SMNVEV (reference sequence). This CDR3 reads CASSFRQGTQPQHF. The CDR3 DNA follows: TGTGCCAGCAGTTTTAGACAGGGTACACAGCCCCAGCATTTT.

This chain joins TRBV7-6 and TRBJ2-2; tentatively, D is TRBD2 (6 bases). CDR3 length: 16 amino acids. V was pared by 4 bases and J by 4 bases, with 16 bases between. Germline CDR1 is SGHVS and CDR2 is FNYEAQ. Here the CDR3 DNA reads TGTGCCAGCAGCTACGGGACTCCTAAAATCACCGGGGAGCTGTTTTTT. It yields the protein CASSYGTPKITGELFF.

This chain uses TRBV7-9 with TRBJ2-3, with D perhaps matching TRBD2 (6 bases). CDR3 length: 12 amino acids. Trimming removed 11 bases from V and 7 bases from J, with 16 bases in between. Germline V CDR1 and CDR2: SEHNR, FQNEAQ (reference sequence). CDR3 sequence (DNA): TGTGCCGGGGGACTCCCGCCCAATACGCAGTATTTT. Its translation: CAGGLPPNTQYF.

The chain joins TRBV20-1 to TRBJ2-4; the match to TRBD2 covers 11 bases. Trimming removed 1 base from V and 1 base from J; junction bases left unmatched: 24. Germline CDR1 and CDR2: DFQATT and SNEGSKA (reference sequence). The CDR3 sequence is 23 residues long. As DNA, the CDR3 is TGCAGTGCTAGAGTTATTTCGTCCGGGGGTAGCGGGAGGGCCGGGGGGGCCAAAAACATTCAGTACTTC. Translation: CSARVISSGGSGRAGGAKNIQYF.

The chain recombines TRBV7-6 with TRBJ2-7; D ambiguous. Germline CDR1 SGHVS, CDR2 FNYEAQ. Trimming pared 3 bases from V and 0 bases from J, leaving 9 bases between. The CDR3 consists of 14 residues. The CDR3 region is CASSLGESSYEQYF. CDR3 DNA: TGTGCCAGCAGCTTGGGCGAAAGCTCCTACGAGCAGTACTTC.